This T cell receptor (beta chain) was documented in a study of blood T cells in healthy people across ages. Study details: Capture by template switching was about one barcoded beta molecule per two T cells.

V dropped 6 bases and J dropped 0; count of bases not matched to a gene: 1. The CDR3 sequence is 14 residues long. Germline V gives CDR1 MDHEN, CDR2 SYDVKM. Then a second PCR, running roughly 7 to 11 cycles, was carried out with a sample-barcoded 5' primer and a J-beta primer mix. TCRdb redid the calling of the 5' RACE reads with MiXCR, one entry per CDR3 protein. The sample holds hundreds of thousands of distinct CDR3 sequences, about 28% seen once. Regarding the study as a whole: A roughly linear fall in TCR beta diversity per million T cells was seen with increasing age. CMV status of donors was unknown, possibly confounding expanded clonotype changes.

This clonotype was picked up a small number of times. The antigen is not known. The receptor comes from a woman of 80 years or more in good health. This chain links TRBV28 with TRBJ2-2; the match to TRBD1 covers 7 bases. Sequenced input: blood. CDR3 sequence reads: CASRGGANTGELFF. The CDR3 DNA is TGTGCCAGCAGAGGGGGCGCGAACACCGGGGAGCTGTTTTTT.